The next 11 T cell receptor beta chains were all read from a single sample in a study of cytomegalovirus exposure and HLA in healthy donors. The PCR contained 60 Vbeta and 13 Jbeta primers. Profiling relied on immunoSEQ multiplex PCR, and the TCRdb table lists in-frame clones only, not all of them. The table lists roughly 190,000 clones, over 75% of them singletons. The specimen was PBMCs. The receptor set was obtained from a female donor in good health and CMV-seronegative.

The rearrangement joins TRBV7-8 to TRBJ2-5; 8 nucleotides match TRBD2. The germline V gene has CDR1 SGHVS and CDR2 FQNEAQ. The CDR3 totals 17 residues. Trimming took 1 base from V and 3 from J; bases not matched to a gene: 10. The CDR3 protein is CASSLVGSGSVEETQYF. CDR3 nucleotide sequence: TGTGCCAGCAGCTTAGTGGGAAGCGGGAGTGTGGAAGAGACCCAGTACTTC.

The rearrangement uses TRBV10-1 and TRBJ2-7; D not certain. Germline values: CDR1 WNHNN, CDR2 SYGVQD (reference sequence). Trimming removed 6 bases at V and 3 bases at J, with 6 bases between. CDR3 size: 11 residues. The CDR3: CASSANYEQYF. The CDR3 DNA sequence: TGCGCCAGCAGCGCTAACTACGAGCAGTACTTC.

The chain is built from TRBV9 and TRBJ2-5, with 13 bases matching TRBD2. Germline CDR1 SGDLS, CDR2 YYNGEE. V lost 0 bases and J lost 5; bases outside the gene matches: 1. This CDR3 spans 15 amino acids. The DNA for the CDR3 is TGTGCCAGCAGCGTAGGGACTAGCGGGGGTGAGACCCAGTACTTC. It is translated as CASSVGTSGGETQYF.

The V gene is TRBV6-5, the J gene TRBJ1-1, with 8 bases identical to TRBD1. Germline V gene lookup returns CDR1 MNHEY and CDR2 SVGAGI. This CDR3 is 14 amino acids long. V shed 4 bases and J 4 bases; nucleotides not matched to a gene: 5. The CDR3: CASSSQGARTEAFF. DNA for the CDR3: TGTGCCAGCAGTTCGCAGGGGGCGCGCACTGAAGCTTTCTTT.

CDR3 protein: CASSETGNSYEQYF. The CDR3 coding sequence is TGTGCCAGCAGTGAAACAGGGAACTCCTACGAGCAGTACTTC. The gene calls are TRBV6-1 and TRBJ2-7; D might be TRBD1 (6 bases). Per the germline V gene, CDR1 is MNHNS and CDR2 is SASEGT. The CDR3 loop spans 14 amino acids. The V end lost 2 bases, the J end lost 0 bases, and 8 bases lay between the germline ends.

The chain uses TRBV25-1 and TRBJ2-2; no clear D. Germline V CDR1 and CDR2: MGHDK, SYGVNS. V dropped 3 bases and J dropped 9 bases, with 8 bases sitting between them. The CDR3 is made up of 12 amino acids. CDR3 protein: CASSDPFRELFF. CDR3 DNA sequence: TGTGCCAGCAGTGACCCCTTCCGGGAGCTGTTTTTT.

This clone was found once. V usage is TRBV7-9 and J usage is TRBJ2-1; 10 bases align to TRBD2. Trimming removed 4 bases from V and 8 bases from J; junction bases left unmatched: 17. In germline, CDR1 is SEHNR, CDR2 FQNEAQ (reference sequence). There are 18 residues in the CDR3. The CDR3 is CASSSPGSGRAFSDEQFF. CDR3 nucleotides: TGTGCCAGCAGCTCTCCGGGGAGCGGGAGGGCCTTTTCGGATGAGCAGTTCTTC.

This rearrangement joins TRBV28 to TRBJ1-5, with TRBD1 matching over 7 bases. The CDR3 runs to 15 residues. Germline V gives CDR1 MDHEN, CDR2 SYDVKM. V gave up 5 bases and J gave up 6 bases; unmatched junction bases: 10. In DNA form, the CDR3 reads TGTGCCAGCAGTCCGCCGACAGGGCTAGTTCAGCCCCAGCATTTT. The encoded protein is CASSPPTGLVQPQHF. The whole variable domain, filled in from reference TRBV28 and TRBJ1-5, reads DVKVTQSSRYLVKRTGEKVFLECVQDMDHENMFWYRQDPGLGLRLIYFSYDVKMKEKGDIPEGYSVSREKKERFSLILESASTNQTSMYLCASSPPTGLVQPQHFGDGTRLSIL.

This clone was recorded once. The V gene is TRBV7-8, the J gene TRBJ1-6; 8 bases fit TRBD1. Germline CDR1 is SGHVS and CDR2 is FQNEAQ. This CDR3 is 18 amino acids long. V gave up 0 bases and J gave up 7 bases; unmatched junction bases: 11. CDR3 sequence (DNA): TGTGCCAGCAGCTTAGCGGGTGGGTTGACAGGGGCGAATTCACCCCTCCACTTT. It codes for CASSLAGGLTGANSPLHF.

The CDR3 DNA is TGTGCCAGCAGTTTCAGGGTTGGTGGGGAAAAACTGTTTTTT. Encoded protein: CASSFRVGGEKLFF. The chain is built from TRBV28 and TRBJ1-4; a weak D match, TRBD1 (5 bases). This CDR3 contains 14 residues. Per germline, CDR1 MDHEN and CDR2 SYDVKM. Deletions cut 3 bases from V and 8 bases from J, with 13 bases between.

The chain links TRBV2 to TRBJ2-2; the D gene is possibly TRBD2 (5 bases). The CDR3 has 15 residues. Germline CDR1 and CDR2: SNHLY and FYNNEI. The V and J ends lost 5 bases and 0 bases respectively, with 10 bases between them. CDR3 sequence: CASSPTTTNTGELFF. CDR3 coding DNA: TGTGCCAGCAGTCCGACTACCACGAACACCGGGGAGCTGTTTTTT. Variable domain in full (rest from reference TRBV2 and TRBJ2-2): EPEVTQTPSHQVTQMGQEVILRCVPISNHLYFYWYRQILGQKVEFLVSFYNNEISEKSEIFDDQFSVERPDGSNFTLKIRSTKLEDSAMYFCASSPTTTNTGELFFGEGSRLTVL.